The 10 T cell receptor beta chains below all came from one sample that was sequenced in a study of CD8+ T cells in alopecia areata listed by TCRdb under 2018. Per the publication, the time point label means: baseline before oral tofacitinib. The library was made by the immunoSEQ multiplex PCR assay. To provide template for TCR sequencing, every sample had RNA extracted and reverse transcribed into cDNA. TCRdb holds this immuneACCESS table with in-frame rearrangements only. Some clones are missing; in checked studies, unresolved V genes explain under half, and the rest has no known cause. This sample gives 150,000 or so clones in total; 50% to 65% of them show up just once. Roughly a fifth of the sample is in the top ten clones. The sequencing here drew on CD8+ T cells sorted from blood, taken at week 0. The receptors come from a human donor with alopecia areata.

V is TRBV5-4 and J is TRBJ1-1; 7 nucleotides agree with TRBD1. With 2 bases clipped from V and 4 bases from J, the junction kept 2 bases outside the gene matches. The CDR3 spans 13 residues. Germline V gene sequence: CDR1 SGHNT, CDR2 YYREEE (reference sequence). The CDR3 DNA is TGTGCCAGCAGCTTTGACAGGGCCACTGAAGCTTTCTTT. As protein: CASSFDRATEAFF.

The rearrangement uses TRBV6-5 and TRBJ2-2; unclear D gene. Between the trimmed V and J ends, which lost 10 bases and 3 bases, there was a span of 6 bases. Per germline, CDR1 MNHEY and CDR2 SVGAGI. CDR3 length: 11 amino acids. CDR3 residues: CATRYTGELFF. CDR3 DNA sequence: TGTGCCACCCGCTACACCGGGGAGCTGTTTTTT.

The chain is built from TRBV29-1 and TRBJ2-2, with 11 bases that match TRBD2. V gave up 7 bases and J gave up 8 bases; unmatched junction bases: 9. CDR1 is SQVTM, CDR2 ANQGSEA, per germline. This CDR3 is built from 14 residues. This CDR3 is CSAPSGGRSGELFF. CDR3 in DNA: TGCAGCGCCCCTAGCGGGGGGCGCTCTGGGGAGCTGTTTTTT.

This clone occurred a few times. The chain uses TRBV29-1 and TRBJ2-5, with 9 bases matching TRBD2. The CDR3 spans 16 residues. Germline values: CDR1 SQVTM, CDR2 ANQGSEA. V gave up 5 bases and J gave up 5 bases; unmatched junction bases: 15. DNA of the CDR3: TGCAGCGTTCGAAGGCGGCGGCGGGGGGGCGATGAGACCCAGTACTTC. Its protein is CSVRRRRRGGDETQYF.

The genes are TRBV29-1 and TRBJ1-1; 7 nucleotides align to TRBD1. Per germline, CDR1 SQVTM and CDR2 ANQGSEA. J was trimmed by 0 bases and V by 1 base; bases with no gene match: 2. CDR3 length: 14 amino acids. CDR3 nucleotide sequence: TGCAGCGTTGAAGCGGGACAGCTGAACACTGAAGCTTTCTTT. This gives the protein CSVEAGQLNTEAFF.

V and J are TRBV19 and TRBJ2-1, with a tentative D call TRBD2 (6 bases). CDR1 LNHDA and CDR2 SQIVND come from the germline V gene (reference sequence). The ends were cut back, 10 bases at V and 0 bases at J, with 13 bases in the middle. The CDR3 has 14 amino acids. The DNA of the CDR3 is TGTGCCACCTGTAAAGCGGGCTCCTACAATGAGCAGTTCTTC. It yields the protein CATCKAGSYNEQFF.

This rearrangement joins TRBV29-1 to TRBJ1-5; tentatively, D is TRBD1 (5 bases). The V gene's germline CDR1 is SQVTM and CDR2 ANQGSEA. V was cut by 7 bases and J by 0 bases, with 13 bases left in between. This CDR3 is built from 14 residues. Written as DNA, the CDR3 is TGCAGCGCCCGGGACGGTGATAGCAATCAGCCCCAGCATTTT. Translation gives CSARDGDSNQPQHF. Based on the CDR3 plus reference TRBV29-1 and TRBJ1-5, the full variable domain is SAVISQKPSRDICQRGTSLTIQCQVDSQVTMMFWYRQQPGQSLTLIATANQGSEATYESGFVIDKFPISRPNLTFSTLTVSNMSPEDSSIYLCSARDGDSNQPQHFGDGTRLSIL.

This clone was seen a few times. The V and J genes are TRBV7-2 and TRBJ2-1, with D possibly being TRBD2 (6 bases). Germline CDR1 reads SGHTA; CDR2 reads FQGNSA. V gave up 0 bases and J gave up 4 bases, with 7 bases separating them. The CDR3 contains 14 residues. CDR3 DNA: TGTGCCAGCAGCTTAGCGGGGGGATACAATGAGCAGTTCTTC. It codes for CASSLAGGYNEQFF.

The table lists this clone with a few counts. This chain uses TRBV7-6 with TRBJ1-1, with a weak D call TRBD1 (5 bases). Germline V gene lookup returns CDR1 SGHVS and CDR2 FNYEAQ. The CDR3 runs to 17 residues. V was clipped by 2 bases and J by 3 bases, with 19 bases between them. The CDR3 coding sequence is TGTGCCAGCAGCTTATTAAGTGGGGGAGCTTTTGACACTGAAGCTTTCTTT. This translates into CASSLLSGGAFDTEAFF. Full variable domain (remainder filled in from reference TRBV7-6 and TRBJ1-1): GAGVSQSPRYKVTKRGQDVALRCDPISGHVSLYWYRQALGQGPEFLTYFNYEAQQDKSGLPNDRFSAERPEGSISTLTIQRTEQRDSAMYRCASSLLSGGAFDTEAFFGQGTRLTVV.

The chain combines TRBV6-1 with TRBJ1-2; D ambiguous. This CDR3 is 15 amino acids long. The V gene lost 7 bases and the J gene lost 7 bases, with 22 bases spanning the gap. The V gene's germline CDR1 is MNHNS and CDR2 SASEGT. CDR3 nucleotides: TGTGCCAGCACCCTCCTTGTCGATAGGGTGGTTGGCTACACCTTC. This sequence encodes CASTLLVDRVVGYTF.